These 6 T cell receptor beta chains share one sample of origin, sequenced in a study of monozygotic twins with inflammatory bowel disease. One entry per CDR3 protein, without DNA, is what TCRdb gives after re-calling the 5' RACE reads. This specimen shows 300,000 to 400,000 distinct CDR3 sequences; the ten leading clones hold 2%. Sequenced sample: blood. The receptors originated from a human donor with ulcerative colitis or Crohn's disease, or a healthy co-twin of an affected twin (not recorded which).

The chain is built from TRBV18 and TRBJ1-2; TCRdb indicates TRBD1, and absent DNA this call remains unverified. The germline V gene encodes CDR1 KGHSH and CDR2 LQKENI. The CDR3 is made up of 17 amino acids. The chain's CDR3 is CASSPFQEDGVNYGYTF.

The rearrangement joins TRBV29-1 to TRBJ1-4. From germline, CDR1 is SQVTM and CDR2 ANQGSEA. The CDR3 runs 13 residues. The CDR3 loop is CSASLVSGEKLFF.

The rearrangement links TRBV3-1 to TRBJ1-1; TCRdb designates TRBD1, a call that cannot be tested without DNA. The CDR3 contains 15 residues. The V gene's germline CDR1 is LGHDT and CDR2 YNNKEL (reference sequence). CDR3 protein: CASSQRDRMNTEAFF.

The chain employs TRBV10-1 and TRBJ2-2; absent DNA, TCRdb's TRBD1 call cannot be checked. The CDR3 length is 14 residues. The germline gives CDR1 WNHNN, CDR2 SYGVQD (reference sequence). The CDR3 reads CASSAGWNTGELFF.

This chain uses TRBV5-1 with TRBJ2-2. Germline CDR1 reads SGHRS; CDR2 reads YFSETQ. CDR3 length equals 14 residues. The CDR3 here is CASSLLQSTGELFF.

This CDR3 is CSVQGGGGYTF. The rearrangement joins TRBV29-1 to TRBJ1-2; TCRdb reports TRBD1, a call that lacks DNA to check it against. Germline CDR1 SQVTM, CDR2 ANQGSEA. The CDR3 has 11 amino acids.